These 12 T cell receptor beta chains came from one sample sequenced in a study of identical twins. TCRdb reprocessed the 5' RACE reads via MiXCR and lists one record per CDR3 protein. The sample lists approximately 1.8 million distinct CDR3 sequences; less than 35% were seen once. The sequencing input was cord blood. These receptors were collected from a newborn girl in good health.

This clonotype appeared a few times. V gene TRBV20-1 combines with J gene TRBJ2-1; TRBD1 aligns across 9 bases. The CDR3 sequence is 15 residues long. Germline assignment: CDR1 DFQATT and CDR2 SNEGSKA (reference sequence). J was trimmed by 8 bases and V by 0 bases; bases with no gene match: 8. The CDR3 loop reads CSARDLDRGIDEQFF. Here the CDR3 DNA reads TGCAGTGCTAGAGATCTGGACAGGGGAATCGATGAGCAGTTCTTC.

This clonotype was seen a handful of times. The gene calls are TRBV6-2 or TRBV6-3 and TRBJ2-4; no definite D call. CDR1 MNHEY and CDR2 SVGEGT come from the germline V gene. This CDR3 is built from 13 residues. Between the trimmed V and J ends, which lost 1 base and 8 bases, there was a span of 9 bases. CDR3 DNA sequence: TGTGCCAGCAGTTACTACGGACGACACATTCAGTACTTC. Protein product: CASSYYGRHIQYF.

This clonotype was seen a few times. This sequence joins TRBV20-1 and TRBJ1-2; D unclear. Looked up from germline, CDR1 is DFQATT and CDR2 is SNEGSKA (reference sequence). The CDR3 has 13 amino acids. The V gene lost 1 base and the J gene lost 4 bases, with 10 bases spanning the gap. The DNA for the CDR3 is TGCAGTGCTAGAGTAAGGACGGGCTATGGCTACACCTTC. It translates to CSARVRTGYGYTF.

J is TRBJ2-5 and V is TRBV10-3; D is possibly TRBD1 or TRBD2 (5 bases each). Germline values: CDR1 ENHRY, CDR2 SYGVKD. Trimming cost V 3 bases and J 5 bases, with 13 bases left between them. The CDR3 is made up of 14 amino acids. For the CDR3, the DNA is TGTGCCATCAGTGACCGAGGGGCACGGGAGACCCAGTACTTC. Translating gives CAISDRGARETQYF.

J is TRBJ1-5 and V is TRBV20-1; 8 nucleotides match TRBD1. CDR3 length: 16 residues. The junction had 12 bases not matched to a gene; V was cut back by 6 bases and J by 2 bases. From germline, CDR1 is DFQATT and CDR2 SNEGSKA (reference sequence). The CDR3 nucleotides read TGCAGTGCCCAGGCTCCCAGGGGGCGAGGCAATCAGCCCCAGCATTTT. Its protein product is CSAQAPRGRGNQPQHF.

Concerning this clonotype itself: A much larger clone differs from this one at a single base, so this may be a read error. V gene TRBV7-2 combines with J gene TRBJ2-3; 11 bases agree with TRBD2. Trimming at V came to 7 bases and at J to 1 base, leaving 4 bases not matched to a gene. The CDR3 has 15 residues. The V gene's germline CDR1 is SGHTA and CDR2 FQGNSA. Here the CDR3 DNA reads TGTGCCAGCATCAAACTAGCGGGGGGCACAGATACGCAGTATTTT. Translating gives CASIKLAGGTDTQYF.

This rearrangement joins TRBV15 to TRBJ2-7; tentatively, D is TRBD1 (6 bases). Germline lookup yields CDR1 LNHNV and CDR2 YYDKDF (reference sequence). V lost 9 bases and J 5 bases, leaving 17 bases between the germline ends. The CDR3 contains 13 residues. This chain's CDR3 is CATGSNPGDEQYF. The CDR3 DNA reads TGTGCCACAGGGTCGAACCCAGGGGACGAGCAGTACTTC. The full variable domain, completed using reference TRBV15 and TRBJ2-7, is DAMVIQNPRYQVTQFGKPVTLSCSQTLNHNVMYWYQQKSSQAPKLLFHYYDKDFNNEADTPDNFQSRRPNTSFCFLDIRSPGLGDTAMYLCATGSNPGDEQYFGPGTRLTVT.

CDR3 region: CASSLAGGFAKRANGYTF. As DNA, the CDR3 is TGTGCCAGCAGCTTAGCGGGGGGCTTCGCCAAAAGGGCTAATGGCTACACCTTC. This rearrangement joins TRBV7-2 to TRBJ1-2, with D maybe TRBD1 (6 bases). The CDR3 totals 18 residues. The V end lost 0 bases, the J end lost 6 bases, and 23 bases lay between the germline ends. The germline V gene encodes CDR1 SGHTA and CDR2 FQGNSA. The full variable domain, in which reference TRBV7-2 and TRBJ1-2 provide the parts outside the CDR3, is GAGVSQSPSNKVTEKGKDVELRCDPISGHTALYWYRQSLGQGLEFLIYFQGNSAPDKSGLPSDRFSAERTGGSVSTLTIQRTQQEDSAVYLCASSLAGGFAKRANGYTFGSGTRLTVV.

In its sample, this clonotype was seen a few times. This CDR3 reads CASSQGRAKGAKNIQYF. CDR3 sequence (DNA): TGTGCCAGCAGCCAGGGTCGTGCCAAGGGGGCCAAAAACATTCAGTACTTC. The rearrangement links TRBV4-2 to TRBJ2-4; the D gene is possibly TRBD1 (5 bases). Per germline, CDR1 LGHNA and CDR2 YNFKEQ. V shed 3 bases and J shed 1 base, with 16 bases lying between them. This CDR3 is 17 amino acids long.

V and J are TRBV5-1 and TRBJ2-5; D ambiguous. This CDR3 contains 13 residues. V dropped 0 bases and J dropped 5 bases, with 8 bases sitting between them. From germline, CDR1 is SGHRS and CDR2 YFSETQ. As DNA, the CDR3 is TGCGCCAGCAGCTTGGAGCCTGGGGAGACCCAGTACTTC. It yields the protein CASSLEPGETQYF.

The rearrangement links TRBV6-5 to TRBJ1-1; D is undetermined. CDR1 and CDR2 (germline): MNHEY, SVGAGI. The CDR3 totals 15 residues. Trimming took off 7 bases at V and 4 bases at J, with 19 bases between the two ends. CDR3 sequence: CASTITGGWVTEAFF. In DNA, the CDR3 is TGTGCCAGCACGATTACTGGCGGGTGGGTCACTGAAGCTTTCTTT.

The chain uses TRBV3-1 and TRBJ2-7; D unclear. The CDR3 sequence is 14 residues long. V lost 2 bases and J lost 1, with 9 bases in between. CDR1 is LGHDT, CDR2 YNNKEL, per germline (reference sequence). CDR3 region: CASSQSRASYEQYF. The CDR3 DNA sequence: TGTGCCAGCAGCCAATCACGCGCTTCCTACGAGCAGTACTTC.